This T cell receptor beta chain came from a study of blood T cell repertoires in COVID-19. Looking at the study overall: COVID-19 samples, acute and convalescent, were from the United States, Italy and Spain. T cells, B-cell-depleted T cells, or PBMCs provided the cDNA or gDNA that served as material.

The CDR3 runs 16 residues. Trimming at V came to 4 bases and at J to 2 bases, leaving 7 bases not matched to a gene. Germline V gene lookup returns CDR1 LNHDA and CDR2 SQIVND (reference sequence). Study processing details: Cell counts per sample came from amplifying reference gene primers. Generated by immunoSEQ multiplex PCR, the TCRdb table keeps only in-frame clones and is missing some. From that table come the V and J calls and clone size; the DNA was used to work out D and trimming. Of approximately 200,000 clones in the sample, roughly four fifths are singletons; the top ten hold less than 2.5%.

This TCR came from a woman aged 60-75 years with acute or convalescent COVID-19. The V call is TRBV19, the J call TRBJ2-3, with 9 bases lining up with TRBD2. The sample comprised peripheral blood. The CDR3 reads CASSKVASGVTDTQYF. CDR3 nucleotide sequence: TGTGCCAGTAGTAAGGTGGCTAGCGGGGTCACAGATACGCAGTATTTT.